Shown below are 11 T cell receptor beta chains from a single sample sequenced in a study of T-cell reconstitution after alpha-beta-depleted transplantation in children. Researchers prepared the TCRbeta library using unique molecular identifiers, the study reports. MiXCR was run by TCRdb on the PCR reads, yielding one entry per CDR3 protein. The data show hundreds of thousands of distinct CDR3 sequences, 13% seen once. The material sequenced was PBMCs, taken from the stem cell graft. The receptor set was obtained from a human donor who donated a stem cell graft to a child with Fanconi anemia.

This clonotype was seen a few times. The V gene is TRBV20-1, the J gene TRBJ2-2; TRBD1 agrees at 9 bases. The CDR3 covers 14 residues. The V gene end was trimmed by 4 bases and the J gene end by 6 bases; junction bases not matched to a gene: 6. The germline V gene has CDR1 DFQATT and CDR2 SNEGSKA (reference sequence). CDR3 nucleotides: TGCAGTGCTACTCCCGGGACAGGGTCCGGGGAGCTGTTTTTT. This codes for CSATPGTGSGELFF.

The chain has TRBV30 and TRBJ2-3, with D tentatively TRBD1 or TRBD2 (5 bases each). CDR1 GTSNPN and CDR2 SVGIG come from the germline V gene (reference sequence). Trimming pared 7 bases from V and 4 bases from J, leaving 15 bases between. The CDR3 is 13 amino acids. The CDR3 coding sequence is TGTGCCTCACCGGGACCCAGCCCAGATACGCAGTATTTT. This gives the protein CASPGPSPDTQYF. Supplemented by reference TRBV30 and TRBJ2-3, the full variable domain reads SQTIHQWPATLVQPVGSPLSLECTVEGTSNPNLYWYRQAAGRGLQLLFYSVGIGQISSEVPQNLSASRPQDRQFILSSKKLLLSDSGFYLCASPGPSPDTQYFGPGTRLTVL.

The V and J genes are TRBV18 and TRBJ2-2; 7 positions agree with TRBD1. V lost 6 bases to trimming and J lost 5 bases; unmatched junction nucleotides: 15. There are 17 residues in the CDR3. Per germline, CDR1 KGHSH and CDR2 LQKENI. Here the CDR3 DNA reads TGTGCCAGCTCCACCTTTCCGGGACAGAGGGAAACCGGGGAGCTGTTTTTT. Its protein product is CASSTFPGQRETGELFF.

This clonotype has at least ten counts. The chain couples TRBV12-3 or TRBV12-4 to TRBJ1-6; 9 nucleotides line up with TRBD1. The J segment lost 9 bases and the V segment lost 5 bases, leaving 5 bases of the junction unmatched. The CDR3 loop spans 14 amino acids. For the CDR3, the DNA is TGTGCCAGCAGTATACAGGGGGCAGGTTCACCCCTCCACTTT. It codes for CASSIQGAGSPLHF.

The chain has TRBV11-2 and TRBJ2-3, with D possibly being TRBD1 or TRBD2 (6 bases each). The CDR3 has 15 residues. The V gene's germline CDR1 is SGHAT and CDR2 FQNNGV. V was clipped by 2 bases and J by 4 bases, with 13 bases between them. The CDR3 loop is CASSLTGRSADTQYF. The CDR3 nucleotides are TGTGCCAGCAGCTTAACAGGGAGGTCAGCAGATACGCAGTATTTT.

This clonotype was observed a few times. V is TRBV7-6 and J is TRBJ1-2; no clear D. CDR3 length equals 13 residues. V was shortened by 0 bases and J by 12 bases, with 14 bases between the two germline ends. In germline, CDR1 is SGHVS, CDR2 FNYEAQ. The CDR3 DNA reads as TGTGCCAGCAGCTTAGCGCGAGACACGAGAAACACCTTC. It specifies CASSLARDTRNTF. The whole variable domain, remainder taken from reference TRBV7-6 and TRBJ1-2, is GAGVSQSPRYKVTKRGQDVALRCDPISGHVSLYWYRQALGQGPEFLTYFNYEAQQDKSGLPNDRFSAERPEGSISTLTIQRTEQRDSAMYRCASSLARDTRNTFGSGTRLTVV.

In this sample, this clonotype turned up a few times. The CDR3 nucleotides are TGTGCCAGCAGTTCAAATGACGGGTACTCCTACGAGCAGTACTTC. As protein: CASSSNDGYSYEQYF. The rearrangement links TRBV28 to TRBJ2-7; D is unclear. This CDR3 region has 15 residues. V was trimmed by 4 bases and J by 0 bases, leaving 13 bases between them. Per the germline V gene, CDR1 is MDHEN and CDR2 is SYDVKM. Complete variable domain (other parts from reference TRBV28 and TRBJ2-7): DVKVTQSSRYLVKRTGEKVFLECVQDMDHENMFWYRQDPGLGLRLIYFSYDVKMKEKGDIPEGYSVSREKKERFSLILESASTNQTSMYLCASSSNDGYSYEQYFGPGTRLTVT.

The table lists this clonotype with a few counts. The chain recombines TRBV10-3 with TRBJ2-2; possibly TRBD1 for D (5 bases). Trimming cost V 3 bases and J 2 bases, with 10 bases left between them. The CDR3 has 15 residues. Per the germline V gene, CDR1 is ENHRY and CDR2 is SYGVKD. CDR3 loop: CAISDPTDNTGELFF. Written as DNA, the CDR3 is TGTGCCATCAGTGACCCGACAGATAACACCGGGGAGCTGTTTTTT.

The J gene is TRBJ2-7, the V gene TRBV7-8; 7 bases agree with TRBD1. Germline lookup yields CDR1 SGHVS and CDR2 FQNEAQ. The CDR3 consists of 13 residues. V lost 7 bases and J lost 3; bases outside the gene matches: 6. CDR3 nucleotides: TGTGCCAGCACGGACAGGAATTTCTACGAGCAGTACTTC. As protein: CASTDRNFYEQYF.

This clonotype came up a few times. This chain uses TRBV4-1 with TRBJ1-5, with 9 bases lining up with TRBD1. The V gene's germline CDR1 is MGHRA and CDR2 YSYEKL. This CDR3 region has 21 residues. Unmatched junction bases numbered 19, after V lost 2 bases and J lost 2 bases. As DNA, the CDR3 is TGCGCCAGCAGCCAAAGACGGCCCGGCAGGGGACAGGGCCTGCGCAATCAGCCCCAGCATTTT. Translation gives CASSQRRPGRGQGLRNQPQHF.

The table lists this clonotype with many counts. This rearrangement joins TRBV5-6 to TRBJ2-2, with D uncertain. Looked up from germline, CDR1 is SGHDT and CDR2 is YYEEEE. CDR3 length: 15 residues. V was cut by 0 bases and J by 0 bases, with 6 bases left in between. The CDR3 protein is CASSLDGTNTGELFF. The CDR3, as DNA: TGTGCCAGCAGCTTGGACGGAACGAACACCGGGGAGCTGTTTTTT.